Reported below is one T cell receptor (beta chain). Its target is unknown. This sample stems from a study of shared clonotypes between healthy human individuals. About the study: Donors were a couple of women and three men aged 18 to 49.

300 ng DNA, tens of thousands of T cell genomes, went into unsorted PBMC replicate PCRs. Some clones are missing from TCRdb's copy, which holds only in-frame ones; the method was immunoSEQ multiplex PCR. The sample has roughly 490,000 clones, 79% seen once. Germline assignment: CDR1 MGHDK and CDR2 SYGVNS. V was trimmed by 4 bases and J by 0 bases, leaving 12 bases between them. CDR3 length equals 16 residues. Study results and caveats: Sampling covered nothing but blood. Tissue TCR repertoires likely differ from those found in blood. The authors expected sequencing depth to affect clonotype sharing among donors.

Sample: PBMCs. The TCR was taken from a middle-aged woman in good health. Some clones in this sample may be carry-over from other donors' samples. The V and J genes are TRBV25-1 and TRBJ2-2; weak D call: TRBD1 (6 bases). The CDR3 DNA follows: TGTGCCAGCAGTGGGACAGCAAGCGCGAACACCGGGGAGCTGTTTTTT. The encoded protein is CASSGTASANTGELFF.